The present entry profiles one T cell receptor (beta chain) with its context. Its antigen remains unknown. The sample belongs to a study of cytomegalovirus exposure and HLA in healthy donors. The study, taken as a whole, reports: Later analysis indicated greater clonal expansion among HLA-associated TCR beta chains than among equally common other chains. According to reports, the classifier identified cytomegalovirus status with high specificity and sensitivity.

The CDR3 extends over 15 amino acids. CDR1 is SGHVS and CDR2 is FQNEAQ in the germline V gene. Deletions cut 8 bases from V and 5 bases from J, with 19 bases between. Both 60 Vbeta primers and 13 Jbeta primers went into the PCR. TCRdb keeps only in-frame clones here, not all; method: immunoSEQ multiplex PCR. The sample holds 85,000 to 120,000 clones, less than 80% seen once. Sequences were obtained from PBMCs. The rearrangement uses TRBV7-8 and TRBJ1-5; perhaps TRBD1 as D (6 bases). This clonotype was obtained from a man aged 55 to 69 in good health and CMV-seronegative. CDR3 DNA sequence: TGTGCCAGCGGCCCTAATGGCAGGGGAGATCAGCCCCAGCATTTT. As protein: CASGPNGRGDQPQHF.